These 7 T cell receptor beta chains were all obtained from the same sample, sequenced in a study of Tregs in tolerant kidney transplant recipients. Sequencing used immunoSEQ multiplex PCR; TCRdb keeps in-frame clones, though not all of them. The sample lists roughly 66,000 clones, roughly 92% occurring once. The sample was CD8+ T cells from blood, taken before the transplant. These receptors were collected from a human donor who received a combined kidney and bone marrow transplant.

This clone showed up just once. The chain is built from TRBV19 and TRBJ2-1; TRBD2 matches at 11 bases. J was trimmed by 8 bases and V by 4 bases; bases with no gene match: 4. Looked up from germline, CDR1 is LNHDA and CDR2 is SQIVND (reference sequence). This CDR3 comprises 14 residues. The CDR3 DNA reads TGTGCCAGTAGTACCTCACTAGCGGGAGATGAGCAGTTCTTC. Translated, it gives CASSTSLAGDEQFF.

The gene calls are TRBV27 and TRBJ2-7, with 7 bases lining up with TRBD2. This CDR3 contains 14 residues. Germline V gene data show CDR1 as MNHEY and CDR2 as SMNVEV (reference sequence). V shed 3 bases and J 6 bases; nucleotides not matched to a gene: 8. The DNA of the CDR3 is TGTGCCAGCAGTTTTGGCGGGGGTACATTCGAGCAGTACTTC. Translating gives CASSFGGGTFEQYF.

The rearrangement uses TRBV5-5 and TRBJ1-1; 7 nucleotides align to TRBD1. Per the germline V gene, CDR1 is SGHKS and CDR2 is YYEKEE (reference sequence). The CDR3 consists of 18 residues. After removal of 0 bases from V and 1 base from J, the junction contained 12 bases not matched to a gene. CDR3 sequence reads: CASSLGPDRERGNTEAFF. The CDR3 nucleotides read TGTGCCAGCAGCTTGGGGCCCGACAGGGAGAGGGGGAACACTGAAGCTTTCTTT.

The chain couples TRBV19 to TRBJ2-1; TRBD1 aligns across 8 bases. The CDR3 has 14 residues. V shed 6 bases, J shed 7 bases, and the junction held 8 bases outside the gene matches. The germline V gene encodes CDR1 LNHDA and CDR2 SQIVND (reference sequence). The CDR3 reads CASSLGQGGNEQFF. CDR3 coding DNA: TGTGCCAGTAGCCTCGGACAGGGTGGTAATGAGCAGTTCTTC.

The rearrangement joins TRBV7-2 to TRBJ2-3; 7 bases align to TRBD1. The CDR3 has 15 residues. V shed 6 bases and J 0 bases; nucleotides not matched to a gene: 6. Germline loops: CDR1 SGHTA, CDR2 FQGNSA. CDR3 coding DNA: TGTGCCAGCAGTATAGGGACAGTAAGCACAGATACGCAGTATTTT. Translating it yields CASSIGTVSTDTQYF.

V gene TRBV4-1 combines with J gene TRBJ2-7; D remains ambiguous. This CDR3 is built from 16 residues. The ends were cut back, 4 bases at V and 2 bases at J, with 18 bases in the middle. In germline, CDR1 is MGHRA, CDR2 YSYEKL. The CDR3 DNA reads as TGCGCCAGCAGCCCCATCTACCCTAGTAGAGCCTACGAGCAGTACTTC. Protein product: CASSPIYPSRAYEQYF.

The chain is built from TRBV11-2 and TRBJ1-2; TRBD1 aligns across 7 bases. This CDR3 contains 15 residues. V lost 5 bases and J lost 3; bases outside the gene matches: 9. Germline CDR1 is SGHAT and CDR2 is FQNNGV. The CDR3 sequence: CASSETGYAYYGYTF. The CDR3 nucleotides are TGTGCCAGCAGCGAGACAGGGTATGCCTACTATGGCTACACCTTC.